One sample yielded the 22 T cell receptor beta chains listed below, sequenced in a study of T cell responses to AZD1222 COVID-19 vaccine. TCRdb's copy holds only in-frame clones and misses some; the assay was immunoSEQ multiplex PCR. The sample contains 120,000 or so clones, around 89% of which appear only once. This specimen was peripheral blood, taken on day 0 of MenACWY control vaccination. Source of these receptors: an adult in good health.

The sample holds one count of this clone. V usage is TRBV5-4 and J usage is TRBJ1-2; 8 bases line up with TRBD1. CDR1 and CDR2 (germline): SGHNT, YYREEE (reference sequence). V was pared by 3 bases and J by 3 bases, with 7 bases of the junction left unmatched. The CDR3 extends over 15 amino acids. CDR3 region: CASSSPGGADYGYTF. For the CDR3, the DNA is TGTGCCAGCAGCTCCCCAGGGGGCGCTGACTATGGCTACACCTTC.

The chain combines TRBV27 with TRBJ2-7; 8 bases are shared with TRBD1. The CDR3 spans 13 residues. Germline lookup yields CDR1 MNHEY and CDR2 SMNVEV (reference sequence). V lost 6 bases and J lost 5; bases outside the gene matches: 6. This CDR3 reads CASRQTGDHEQYF. CDR3 sequence (DNA): TGTGCCAGCAGGCAGACAGGGGACCACGAGCAGTACTTC.

The genes are TRBV19 and TRBJ2-7; 8 bases are shared with TRBD2. The CDR3 loop spans 15 amino acids. V lost 2 bases and J lost 1; bases outside the gene matches: 4. In germline, CDR1 is LNHDA, CDR2 SQIVND (reference sequence). The CDR3 DNA is TGTGCCAGTAGTATAAGCGGGAGCCTGTCCTACGAGCAGTACTTC. Encoded protein: CASSISGSLSYEQYF.

The J gene is TRBJ2-4, the V gene TRBV30, with 8 positions matching TRBD1. Looked up from germline, CDR1 is GTSNPN and CDR2 is SVGIG (reference sequence). The junction had 15 bases not matched to a gene; V was cut back by 5 bases and J by 9 bases. The CDR3 is made up of 15 amino acids. CDR3 coding DNA: TGTGCCTGGGGGGCAGGGGGCGCGGAGGTTGGCATTCAGTACTTC. This encodes CAWGAGGAEVGIQYF.

The chain couples TRBV5-8 to TRBJ1-5; D call uncertain. Germline values: CDR1 SGHTS, CDR2 YDEGEE. Trimming removed 4 bases from V and 4 bases from J, with 12 bases in between. This CDR3 is built from 14 residues. The DNA of the CDR3 is TGTGCCAGCAGCCTGACTTACGGTAATCAGCCCCAGCATTTT. It translates to CASSLTYGNQPQHF. The entire variable domain, with the rest obtained from reference TRBV5-8 and TRBJ1-5, is as follows: EAGVTQSPTHLIKTRGQQATLRCSPISGHTSVYWYQQALGLGLQFLLWYDEGEERNRGNFPPRFSGRQFPNYSSELNVNALELEDSALYLCASSLTYGNQPQHFGDGTRLSIL.

This clone was observed once. DNA for the CDR3: TGCGCCAGCAGCCCCCTGGCGGGAGGGGCCGGGGAGCTGTTTTTT. This gives the protein CASSPLAGGAGELFF. V usage is TRBV5-1 and J usage is TRBJ2-2, with TRBD2 identical over 9 bases. The CDR3 is made up of 15 amino acids. CDR1 is SGHRS, CDR2 YFSETQ, per germline. Trimming removed 4 bases from V and 6 bases from J; junction bases left unmatched: 7.

In its sample, this clone was seen once. The chain recombines TRBV5-5 with TRBJ2-1, with D uncertain. V was pared by 0 bases and J by 4 bases, with 11 bases between. Germline V gene data show CDR1 as SGHKS and CDR2 as YYEKEE (reference sequence). The CDR3 length is 15 residues. CDR3 in amino acids: CASSLGLLLYNEQFF. As DNA, the CDR3 is TGTGCCAGCAGCTTGGGCCTACTATTATACAATGAGCAGTTCTTC.

The gene calls are TRBV21-1 and TRBJ2-1; no check of the table's D call, TRBD2, against the DNA was made. TRBV21-1 counts as a pseudogene. CDR3 length: 19 amino acids. CDR3 sequence: CASSKDSSGRGVSYNEQFF. CDR3 nucleotides: TGTGCCAGCAGCAAAGATTCTAGCGGGAGGGGGGTTTCCTACAATGAGCAGTTCTTC.

The genes are TRBV5-6 and TRBJ1-4; D is unresolved. CDR1 SGHDT and CDR2 YYEEEE come from the germline V gene. The CDR3 consists of 13 residues. Trimming pared 8 bases from V and 3 bases from J, leaving 11 bases between. In DNA, the CDR3 is TGTGCCAGTAGCGTGACGTCTAATGAAAAACTGTTTTTT. This translates into CASSVTSNEKLFF.

The chain recombines TRBV11-3 with TRBJ2-1; 12 bases line up with TRBD2. Trimming cost V 1 base and J 8 bases; bases outside gene matches: 6. Germline lookup yields CDR1 SGHNT and CDR2 YENEEA. This CDR3 spans 16 amino acids. CDR3 residues: CASSLASGRALDEQFF. The CDR3 DNA reads as TGTGCCAGCAGCTTAGCTAGCGGGAGGGCCTTGGATGAGCAGTTCTTC.

The chain couples TRBV6-1 to TRBJ1-2; D unclear. CDR1 MNHNS and CDR2 SASEGT come from the germline V gene. V lost 2 bases, J lost 5 bases, and 21 bases lay in between. The CDR3 is 17 amino acids. As DNA, the CDR3 is TGTGCCAGCAGTGAATGGAAGGACCGACTAACGACGTATGGCTACACCTTC. This encodes CASSEWKDRLTTYGYTF.

The chain has TRBV5-1 and TRBJ1-1, with unresolved D. Trimming pared 0 bases from V and 0 bases from J, leaving 9 bases between. CDR3 length: 15 amino acids. From germline, CDR1 is SGHRS and CDR2 YFSETQ. The CDR3 sequence: CASSLGQAMNTEAFF. The CDR3 DNA sequence: TGCGCCAGCAGCTTGGGTCAGGCGATGAACACTGAAGCTTTCTTT. Filled out from reference TRBV5-1 and TRBJ1-1, the complete variable domain reads KAGVTQTPRYLIKTRGQQVTLSCSPISGHRSVSWYQQTPGQGLQFLFEYFSETQRNKGNFPGRFSGRQFSNSRSEMNVSTLELGDSALYLCASSLGQAMNTEAFFGQGTRLTVV.

The genes are TRBV21-1 and TRBJ2-2; TRBD1 is the table's D call and was not checked against the DNA. TRBV21-1 constitutes a pseudogene. The CDR3 runs 16 residues. The CDR3 reads CATIKWGTGKSGELFF. In DNA form, the CDR3 reads TGTGCCACCATTAAGTGGGGAACAGGGAAATCCGGGGAGCTGTTTTTT.

The chain is built from TRBV7-2 and TRBJ2-4; TRBD1 or TRBD2 may be the D gene (6 bases each). The CDR3 spans 15 residues. Germline CDR1 SGHTA, CDR2 FQGNSA. The V gene lost 0 bases and the J gene lost 8 bases, with 14 bases spanning the gap. CDR3 DNA sequence: TGTGCCAGCAGCTTAGCGACTAGGGGGGTCGACATTCAGTACTTC. Protein: CASSLATRGVDIQYF.

The count of this clone is one. The chain uses TRBV2 and TRBJ1-2; perhaps TRBD1 as D (5 bases). The CDR3 spans 15 residues. CDR1 and CDR2 (germline): SNHLY, FYNNEI. Between the trimmed V and J ends, which lost 3 bases and 8 bases, there was a span of 19 bases. The CDR3 protein is CASSEVRDNTAGYTF. The CDR3, as DNA: TGTGCCAGCAGTGAGGTCAGGGATAATACTGCGGGCTACACCTTC.

The chain is built from TRBV6-5 and TRBJ1-5; TRBD1 is a possible D gene (5 bases). CDR3 size: 14 residues. Germline loops: CDR1 MNHEY, CDR2 SVGAGI. V lost 6 bases, J lost 6 bases, and 15 bases lay in between. The CDR3 spells CASSPLGGTQPQHF. As DNA, the CDR3 is TGTGCCAGCAGCCCCCTGGGGGGTACTCAGCCCCAGCATTTT.

The J gene is TRBJ2-6, the V gene TRBV7-2, with TRBD1 matching 9 bases. CDR1 is SGHTA and CDR2 is FQGNSA in the germline V gene. The CDR3 spans 16 residues. V gave up 4 bases and J gave up 2 bases; unmatched junction bases: 3. The CDR3: CASSSRTGAGANVLTF. Here the CDR3 DNA reads TGTGCCAGCAGCTCTCGGACAGGGGCTGGGGCCAACGTCCTGACTTTC.

As for this clone: Compared with germline, one end of the junction differs, possibly owing to a read error. V and J are TRBV11-1 and TRBJ1-1, with D maybe TRBD1 (6 bases). This CDR3 is built from 14 residues. Germline-derived CDR1 and CDR2 are SGHAT and FQDESV (reference sequence). In DNA, the CDR3 is TGTGCCAGCAGCCTCGGACAGTCGTTCTCTGAAGCTTTTTTT. Translation gives CASSLGQSFSEAFF. The variable domain in full, with the rest retrieved from reference TRBV11-1 and TRBJ1-1, is EAEVAQSPRYKITEKSQAVAFWCDPISGHATLYWYRQILGQGPELLVQFQDESVVDDSQLPKDRFSAERLKGVDSTLKIQPAELGDSAMYLCASSLGQSFSEAFFGQGTRLTVV.

As DNA, the CDR3 is TGTGCCAGCAGCGTAGGCCCTAGCACAGATACGCAGTATTTT. Its translation is CASSVGPSTDTQYF. V gene TRBV9 combines with J gene TRBJ2-3; D is unresolved. V lost 0 bases to trimming and J lost 0 bases, with 5 bases between them. Germline V gives CDR1 SGDLS, CDR2 YYNGEE. CDR3 length equals 14 residues.

The chain recombines TRBV7-2 with TRBJ2-1, with TRBD2 identical over 8 bases. Germline V lookup: CDR1 SGHTA, CDR2 FQGNSA. V trimming: 5 bases; J trimming: 12 bases; junction bases outside the gene matches: 15. The CDR3 is 15 residues long. The CDR3 DNA is TGTGCCAGCAGCACCCGACTAGCGCCCGCTAAAGGGCAGTTCTTC. Protein product: CASSTRLAPAKGQFF.

The rearrangement links TRBV27 to TRBJ1-1; D is uncertain. V shed 6 bases and J shed 8 bases, with 13 bases lying between them. The CDR3 loop spans 12 amino acids. The germline V gene encodes CDR1 MNHEY and CDR2 SMNVEV (reference sequence). The CDR3 here is CASRGIGEEAFF. As DNA, the CDR3 is TGTGCCAGCAGGGGTATTGGGGAAGAAGCTTTCTTT.

The gene calls are TRBV12-3 or TRBV12-4 and TRBJ1-5; D is undetermined. This CDR3 comprises 12 residues. With 1 base removed from V and 7 bases from J, the gap between germline ends came to 5 bases. The chain's CDR3 is CASSLGVQPQHF. CDR3 nucleotides: TGTGCCAGCAGTTTAGGTGTCCAGCCCCAGCATTTT.